These 25 T cell receptor beta chains came from one sample sequenced in a study of T cell clones after liver transplantation. The method was immunoSEQ multiplex PCR; TCRdb's version includes in-frame clones alone and lacks a portion of them. The sample comprises 55,000 to 70,000 clones, about 91% of which are singletons, and more than 0.85% rests with the top ten. The specimen was CD4+ T cells from blood, collected roughly 25 months after liver transplant. The source of these receptors is a human patient who received a liver transplant. Part of the T cells may come from the graft donor.

The V and J genes are TRBV5-1 and TRBJ1-1, with D perhaps TRBD1 (5 bases). Germline V lookup: CDR1 SGHRS, CDR2 YFSETQ. The CDR3 is 14 residues long. The germline V and J ends were trimmed by 4 bases and 2 bases, with 12 bases remaining between them. CDR3 in amino acids: CASSPDRDNTEAFF. As DNA, the CDR3 is TGCGCCAGCAGCCCAGACAGAGACAACACTGAAGCTTTCTTT.

A single count supports this clone. This rearrangement joins TRBV5-1 to TRBJ2-5; D not certain. The length of the CDR3 is 14 residues. Germline values: CDR1 SGHRS, CDR2 YFSETQ. With 4 bases removed from V and 5 bases from J, the gap between germline ends came to 15 bases. The CDR3 spells CASSNPSALETQYF. The CDR3 DNA sequence: TGCGCCAGCAGCAACCCATCAGCTCTGGAGACCCAGTACTTC. Based on the CDR3 plus reference TRBV5-1 and TRBJ2-5, the full variable domain is KAGVTQTPRYLIKTRGQQVTLSCSPISGHRSVSWYQQTPGQGLQFLFEYFSETQRNKGNFPGRFSGRQFSNSRSEMNVSTLELGDSALYLCASSNPSALETQYFGPGTRLLVL.

The chain combines TRBV28 with TRBJ2-4; D gene ambiguous. The CDR3 extends over 14 amino acids. The V gene lost 5 bases and the J gene lost 0 bases, with 8 bases spanning the gap. Per the germline V gene, CDR1 is MDHEN and CDR2 is SYDVKM. In nucleotides, the CDR3 is TGTGCCAGCAGTCCAACAGAAGCCAAAAACATTCAGTACTTC. It codes for CASSPTEAKNIQYF. Together with reference TRBV28 and TRBJ2-4, the CDR3 gives the full variable domain: DVKVTQSSRYLVKRTGEKVFLECVQDMDHENMFWYRQDPGLGLRLIYFSYDVKMKEKGDIPEGYSVSREKKERFSLILESASTNQTSMYLCASSPTEAKNIQYFGAGTRLSVL.

The DNA for the CDR3 is TGTGCCAGCAGCTTAGTGGCCAGAATAAACTACAATGAGCAGTTCTTC. The encoded protein is CASSLVARINYNEQFF. The J gene is TRBJ2-1, the V gene TRBV13; unclear D gene. This CDR3 is built from 16 residues. V was trimmed by 1 base and J by 3 bases, leaving 13 bases between them. The germline gives CDR1 PRHDT, CDR2 FYEKMQ (reference sequence).

This chain joins TRBV11-2 and TRBJ2-7, with no clear D. The CDR3 is 12 residues long. Between the trimmed V and J ends, which lost 4 bases and 4 bases, there was a span of 8 bases. Germline CDR1 and CDR2: SGHAT and FQNNGV. DNA of the CDR3: TGTGCCAGCAGCTCTCCAGAATACGAGCAGTACTTC. Amino acid sequence: CASSSPEYEQYF.

This clone was picked up one time. This CDR3 is CASSQAGDREIGFPGELFF. In nucleotides, the CDR3 is TGCGCCAGCAGCCAGGCGGGGGACAGGGAAATCGGTTTCCCCGGGGAGCTGTTTTTT. J is TRBJ2-2 and V is TRBV23-1; TRBD1 aligns across 9 bases. TRBV23-1 qualifies as an ORF whose function is uncertain. Germline trimming cut 6 bases from V and 6 bases from J; bases unmatched to any gene: 20. CDR3 length: 19 residues.

With respect to this clone: The same CDR3 is also encoded by other DNA sequences in this sample. The J gene is TRBJ2-7, the V gene TRBV7-9; either TRBD1 or TRBD2 may fit D (5 bases each). The CDR3 sequence is 12 residues long. Germline V CDR1 and CDR2: SEHNR, FQNEAQ (reference sequence). The ends were cut back, 8 bases at V and 3 bases at J, with 11 bases in the middle. The CDR3 region has the DNA TGTGCCAGCGGGGACGGAAACTACGAGCAGTACTTC. Translating gives CASGDGNYEQYF.

This clone was detected only once. V is TRBV9 and J is TRBJ2-3, with 11 bases matching TRBD1. V trimming: 5 bases; J trimming: 2 bases; junction bases outside the gene matches: 7. Germline V gene data show CDR1 as SGDLS and CDR2 as YYNGEE. This CDR3 region has 16 residues. DNA of the CDR3: TGTGCCAGCAGTGAAGGGACAGGGGGTTTCACAGATACGCAGTATTTT. Translated: CASSEGTGGFTDTQYF.

The chain is built from TRBV15 and TRBJ2-5; TRBD2 aligns across 10 bases. The germline V gene has CDR1 LNHNV and CDR2 YYDKDF (reference sequence). The CDR3 extends over 16 amino acids. With 5 bases clipped from V and 1 base from J, the junction kept 7 bases outside the gene matches. CDR3 loop: CATSGTSGTFQETQYF. As DNA, the CDR3 is TGTGCCACCAGCGGTACTAGCGGGACCTTCCAAGAGACCCAGTACTTC.

This clone has only one observation. This chain connects TRBV4-1 to TRBJ1-2, with D possibly TRBD1 on 5 matching bases. The V and J ends lost 0 bases and 4 bases respectively, with 15 bases between them. The length of the CDR3 is 16 residues. The V gene's germline CDR1 is MGHRA and CDR2 YSYEKL. The CDR3 nucleotides read TGCGCCAGCAGCCAAGATCGCGGGGGTTTCGGCTATGGCTACACCTTC. Translation: CASSQDRGGFGYGYTF.

The genes are TRBV7-2 and TRBJ2-5; 9 positions agree with TRBD2. Germline CDR1 and CDR2: SGHTA and FQGNSA. The CDR3 runs 14 residues. V was pared by 3 bases and J by 6 bases, with 5 bases of the junction left unmatched. In DNA form, the CDR3 reads TGTGCCAGCAGCTTGGGACTAGCAGGTCAGACCCAGTACTTC. Amino acids: CASSLGLAGQTQYF.

J is TRBJ1-2 and V is TRBV18, with D maybe TRBD1 (6 bases). Trimming took 3 bases from V and 6 from J, leaving 14 bases between them. From germline, CDR1 is KGHSH and CDR2 LQKENI. The CDR3 extends over 14 amino acids. The CDR3 region has the DNA TGTGCCAGCTCACCGGTATACAGGGAAGATGGCTACACCTTC. This translates into CASSPVYREDGYTF.

J is TRBJ1-4 and V is TRBV11-2; perhaps TRBD1 as D (6 bases). Trimming cost V 5 bases and J 0 bases, with 10 bases left between them. This CDR3 is 15 amino acids long. CDR1 SGHAT and CDR2 FQNNGV come from the germline V gene. The CDR3 region is CASSRSGATNEKLFF. CDR3 in DNA: TGTGCCAGCAGCCGTTCAGGGGCAACTAATGAAAAACTGTTTTTT.

V is TRBV29-1 and J is TRBJ2-5; 12 nucleotides align to TRBD1. Losses at the gene ends were 7 bases for V and 7 bases for J; bases not matched to a gene: 4. Germline values: CDR1 SQVTM, CDR2 ANQGSEA. The CDR3 runs to 12 residues. The CDR3 region has the DNA TGCAGCGGGGACAGGGGGCGAGGGACCCAGTACTTC. This gives the protein CSGDRGRGTQYF.

This chain uses TRBV15 with TRBJ2-3; no clear D. Germline V CDR1 and CDR2: LNHNV, YYDKDF (reference sequence). The CDR3 totals 16 residues. Trimming removed 5 bases from V and 5 bases from J, with 20 bases in between. CDR3 in amino acids: CATSARMTQLGDTQYF. The DNA of the CDR3 is TGTGCCACCAGCGCCAGGATGACTCAGCTTGGAGATACGCAGTATTTT.

CDR3 protein: CASSRPGSGRGGEQYF. The CDR3 DNA reads as TGTGCCAGCAGCCGACCCGGATCCGGGAGGGGCGGCGAGCAGTACTTC. The chain carries TRBV5-4 and TRBJ2-7; 8 positions agree with TRBD2. V was clipped by 4 bases and J by 6 bases; unmatched bases: 15. The V gene's germline CDR1 is SGHNT and CDR2 YYREEE (reference sequence). The CDR3 runs to 16 residues.

This sequence joins TRBV5-1 and TRBJ1-3; D possibly corresponds to TRBD1 (6 bases). V was pared by 0 bases and J by 0 bases, with 7 bases between. The CDR3 is made up of 15 amino acids. Germline V CDR1 and CDR2: SGHRS, YFSETQ. DNA of the CDR3: TGCGCCAGCAGCTTGGAAGGGGGCTCTGGAAACACCATATATTTT. Translated, it gives CASSLEGGSGNTIYF.

This chain uses TRBV4-2 with TRBJ2-7, with 8 bases matching TRBD1. This CDR3 contains 16 residues. The V segment lost 0 bases and the J segment 6 bases; nucleotides outside the gene matches: 10. The V gene's germline CDR1 is LGHNA and CDR2 YNFKEQ. CDR3 sequence: CASSQEVYRGVTEQYF. CDR3 nucleotide sequence: TGTGCCAGCAGCCAAGAAGTATACAGGGGGGTCACCGAGCAGTACTTC.

The rearrangement uses TRBV5-1 and TRBJ1-1; D gene unclear. CDR1 is SGHRS, CDR2 YFSETQ, per germline. The CDR3 has 14 amino acids. The ends were cut back, 0 bases at V and 3 bases at J, with 9 bases in the middle. In DNA form, the CDR3 reads TGCGCCAGCAGCTTGGCCTTGACTGACACTGAAGCTTTCTTT. Translated: CASSLALTDTEAFF.

The chain uses TRBV7-2 and TRBJ1-2; the D gene is possibly TRBD1 (5 bases). Deletions cut 6 bases from V and 2 bases from J, with 13 bases between. This CDR3 is 14 amino acids long. Per germline, CDR1 SGHTA and CDR2 FQGNSA. CDR3 amino acids: CASSRAGGNYGYTF. CDR3 nucleotides: TGTGCCAGCAGTCGCGCCGGGGGAAACTATGGCTACACCTTC.

The rearrangement links TRBV11-1 to TRBJ2-7; 10 nucleotides line up with TRBD2. The J segment lost 4 bases and the V segment lost 5 bases, leaving 8 bases of the junction unmatched. Germline loops: CDR1 SGHAT, CDR2 FQDESV (reference sequence). The CDR3 extends over 15 amino acids. The CDR3 nucleotides are TGTGCCAGCAGCCCAGTCCTAGCGGGAGTATACGAGCAGTACTTC. Translation: CASSPVLAGVYEQYF.

This rearrangement joins TRBV5-6 to TRBJ2-3; TRBD1 aligns across 9 bases. Trimming at V came to 5 bases and at J to 5 bases, leaving 12 bases not matched to a gene. This CDR3 is built from 16 residues. The germline V gene has CDR1 SGHDT and CDR2 YYEEEE. In nucleotides, the CDR3 is TGTGCCAGCAGGCGACAGGGGGTTAGGGGAGAAGATACGCAGTATTTT. Amino acid sequence: CASRRQGVRGEDTQYF.

The chain is built from TRBV11-2 and TRBJ2-5; D ambiguous. Trimming took off 1 base at V and 5 bases at J, with 8 bases between the two ends. Germline lookup yields CDR1 SGHAT and CDR2 FQNNGV. This CDR3 region has 13 residues. DNA of the CDR3: TGTGCCAGCAGCTTAGGGATTGGGGAGACCCAGTACTTC. This gives the protein CASSLGIGETQYF.

The gene calls are TRBV28 and TRBJ2-7; the D gene is possibly TRBD2 (6 bases). CDR3 length: 17 amino acids. CDR1 is MDHEN, CDR2 SYDVKM, per germline. Trimming removed 6 bases from V and 0 bases from J, with 21 bases in between. CDR3 amino acids: CASRPDRGGENSYEQYF. The DNA for the CDR3 is TGTGCCAGCAGACCGGACCGGGGCGGGGAGAACTCCTACGAGCAGTACTTC.

This clone was detected only a few times. This chain uses TRBV5-1 with TRBJ2-5; D is perhaps TRBD2 (5 bases). The V and J ends lost 0 bases and 2 bases respectively, with 14 bases between them. The CDR3 extends over 16 amino acids. The germline CDR1 and CDR2 sequences are SGHRS and YFSETQ. The chain's CDR3 is CASSLAGTRPQETQYF. The CDR3 region has the DNA TGCGCCAGCAGCTTGGCGGGAACTAGACCACAAGAGACCCAGTACTTC.